Shown below are 11 T cell receptor beta chains from a single sample sequenced in a study of PD-1 blockade in classical Hodgkin lymphoma. All patients relapsed after autologous stem cell transplantation, and brentuximab vedotin exposure varied. Clones were sequenced by immunoSEQ multiplex PCR, and TCRdb holds only the in-frame ones, with some missing. The sample shows about 97,000 clones, roughly 83% of them seen only once. The sample here was peripheral blood mononuclear cells (PBMCs), taken at baseline. The origin of the receptors is a human donor with classical Hodgkin lymphoma.

The chain carries TRBV7-2 and TRBJ2-7; 11 nucleotides align to TRBD1. There are 14 residues in the CDR3. The junction had 4 bases not matched to a gene; V was cut back by 4 bases and J by 5 bases. The germline V gene has CDR1 SGHTA and CDR2 FQGNSA. CDR3 region: CASSYRDRGDEQYF. In DNA, the CDR3 is TGTGCCAGCAGCTATCGGGACAGGGGGGACGAGCAGTACTTC. The whole variable domain, remainder taken from reference TRBV7-2 and TRBJ2-7, is GAGVSQSPSNKVTEKGKDVELRCDPISGHTALYWYRQSLGQGLEFLIYFQGNSAPDKSGLPSDRFSAERTGGSVSTLTIQRTQQEDSAVYLCASSYRDRGDEQYFGPGTRLTVT.

The V call is TRBV5-1, the J call TRBJ2-1; 7 bases fit TRBD2. Germline lookup yields CDR1 SGHRS and CDR2 YFSETQ. J was trimmed by 7 bases and V by 4 bases; bases with no gene match: 5. This CDR3 contains 13 residues. The CDR3 DNA is TGCGCCAGCAGCCCGGCCGGGGGGAATGAGCAGTTCTTC. Amino acids: CASSPAGGNEQFF.

The gene calls are TRBV18 and TRBJ2-6; unclear D gene. The germline V gene has CDR1 KGHSH and CDR2 LQKENI. The CDR3 totals 14 residues. Trimming left V 6 bases short and J 0 bases short, with 6 bases between. Here the CDR3 reads CASSPSSGANVLTF. CDR3 DNA sequence: TGTGCCAGCTCTCCAAGCTCTGGGGCCAACGTCCTGACTTTC.

The V and J genes are TRBV6-6 and TRBJ2-7, with D possibly being TRBD2 (5 bases). CDR1 MNHNY and CDR2 SVGAGI come from the germline V gene (reference sequence). The CDR3 totals 14 residues. V was clipped by 0 bases and J by 4 bases, with 10 bases between them. For the CDR3, the DNA is TGTGCCAGCAGTTACTCCTTCGGCGGGTACGAGCAGTACTTC. Its translation is CASSYSFGGYEQYF.

The chain recombines TRBV9 with TRBJ2-7, with a weak D call TRBD1 (6 bases). The CDR3 is 13 amino acids. With 3 bases removed from V and 5 bases from J, the gap between germline ends came to 12 bases. CDR1 is SGDLS and CDR2 is YYNGEE in the germline V gene. The chain's CDR3 is CASSASGDNEQYF. Here the CDR3 DNA reads TGTGCCAGCAGCGCTTCAGGGGATAACGAGCAGTACTTC.

This clone was recorded only once. This chain uses TRBV29-1 with TRBJ2-2; 7 bases line up with TRBD1. The CDR3 loop spans 11 amino acids. Germline-derived CDR1 and CDR2 are SQVTM and ANQGSEA. V gave up 7 bases and J gave up 6 bases; unmatched junction bases: 2. The CDR3 region is CSAGQAGELFF. The CDR3 coding sequence is TGCAGCGCCGGACAGGCCGGGGAGCTGTTTTTT.

V is TRBV5-8 and J is TRBJ1-5; D might be TRBD1 (5 bases). Germline loops: CDR1 SGHTS, CDR2 YDEGEE. The CDR3 runs 15 residues. The germline V and J ends were trimmed by 4 bases and 1 base, with 12 bases remaining between them. CDR3 amino acids: CASSRGLESNQPQHF. The CDR3, as DNA: TGTGCCAGCAGCAGGGGACTGGAGAGCAATCAGCCCCAGCATTTT.

This clone was counted a few times. The CDR3 region has the DNA TGTGCCAGCAGGACAACTGGCGGCAATCAGCCCCAGCATTTT. This encodes CASRTTGGNQPQHF. The J gene is TRBJ1-5, the V gene TRBV6-5; D ambiguous. The CDR3 loop spans 14 amino acids. V lost 6 bases to trimming and J lost 2 bases, with 11 bases between them. Germline V gives CDR1 MNHEY, CDR2 SVGAGI.

The rearrangement uses TRBV5-1 and TRBJ2-7; the D call may be TRBD1 or TRBD2 (5 bases each). This CDR3 has 14 amino acids. The ends were cut back, 0 bases at V and 3 bases at J, with 10 bases in the middle. Per germline, CDR1 SGHRS and CDR2 YFSETQ. CDR3 region: CASSLDEGYYEQYF. CDR3 in DNA: TGCGCCAGCAGCTTGGATGAGGGGTACTACGAGCAGTACTTC.

The gene calls are TRBV4-3 and TRBJ1-2; D ambiguous. Germline V gives CDR1 LGHNA, CDR2 YSLEER. V shed 3 bases and J shed 4 bases, with 18 bases lying between them. This CDR3 region has 16 residues. CDR3 coding DNA: TGCGCCAGCAGCCACCCTAAGAGGGAGGAGGTCTATGGCTACACCTTC. Encoded protein: CASSHPKREEVYGYTF.

This clone was seen a handful of times. V is TRBV7-6 and J is TRBJ2-7, with 11 bases aligning to TRBD2. Germline V gene sequence: CDR1 SGHVS, CDR2 FNYEAQ. This CDR3 is 14 amino acids long. V trimming: 6 bases; J trimming: 7 bases; junction bases outside the gene matches: 8. CDR3 in amino acids: CASSPLAGVGEQYF. In DNA, the CDR3 is TGTGCCAGCAGTCCACTAGCGGGAGTAGGTGAGCAGTACTTC.